One and the same sample provided the 26 T cell receptor beta chains below, sequenced in a study of PD-1 blockade in classical Hodgkin lymphoma (dated by TCRdb to 2019 to 2021). Library preparation employed the immunoSEQ multiplex PCR assay. What TCRdb holds here is the immuneACCESS table cut down to in-frame rearrangements. Part of the clones is not present; checked against another copy, under half of the missing clones reflect an unresolved V gene, and the others are unexplained. The sample table holds about 25,000 clones, of which about 74% were seen once. About 8% of the sample is taken by the ten largest. The intended sense of this specimen's time point label: cycle 2 day 1 (C2D1) of nivolumab. All trial patients had relapsed after autologous stem cell transplantation, with cohorts A, B and C differing in prior brentuximab vedotin exposure. The sequences come from peripheral blood mononuclear cells (PBMCs), collected before the second cycle of nivolumab. These receptors came from a human donor with classical Hodgkin lymphoma.

This clone was detected only once. The chain couples TRBV28 to TRBJ1-5; 9 bases agree with TRBD1. The V gene's germline CDR1 is MDHEN and CDR2 SYDVKM. CDR3 length: 16 residues. V trimming: 3 bases; J trimming: 9 bases; junction bases outside the gene matches: 12. CDR3 sequence: CASSFRGQGGTRPQHF. The CDR3 DNA reads as TGTGCCAGCAGTTTCCGGGGACAGGGTGGTACTAGGCCCCAGCATTTT.

The chain couples TRBV6-5 to TRBJ1-2; 8 positions agree with TRBD1. CDR1 and CDR2 (germline): MNHEY, SVGAGI. CDR3 size: 15 residues. V was pared by 0 bases and J by 4 bases, with 4 bases of the junction left unmatched. This CDR3 is CASSYSDRDVYGYTF. Here the CDR3 DNA reads TGTGCCAGCAGTTACTCGGACAGGGATGTCTATGGCTACACCTTC.

The chain employs TRBV5-1 and TRBJ1-1; D remains unclear. This CDR3 has 12 amino acids. Trimming took 7 bases from V and 1 from J, leaving 8 bases between them. Per germline, CDR1 SGHRS and CDR2 YFSETQ. The CDR3 loop is CASGVGNTEAFF. For the CDR3, the DNA is TGCGCCAGCGGGGTTGGGAACACTGAAGCTTTCTTT.

In nucleotides, the CDR3 is TGTGCCAGCAGTTCACAGGGGCCTACTGAAAAACTGTTTTTT. It yields the protein CASSSQGPTEKLFF. This chain joins TRBV28 and TRBJ1-4; TRBD1 aligns across 7 bases. The V segment lost 4 bases and the J segment 7 bases; nucleotides outside the gene matches: 6. This CDR3 contains 14 residues. From germline, CDR1 is MDHEN and CDR2 SYDVKM.

The chain uses TRBV13 and TRBJ1-1, with D unclear. The CDR3 runs 14 residues. Germline loops: CDR1 PRHDT, CDR2 FYEKMQ (reference sequence). With 7 bases removed from V and 4 bases from J, the gap between germline ends came to 16 bases. The CDR3 spells CASTFDPVSTEAFF. CDR3 in DNA: TGTGCCAGCACATTCGACCCAGTCAGCACTGAAGCTTTCTTT.

V and J are TRBV6-5 and TRBJ1-2; a possible D gene is TRBD1 (5 bases). V was pared by 6 bases and J by 5 bases, with 16 bases between. Germline CDR1 is MNHEY and CDR2 is SVGAGI. There are 14 residues in the CDR3. The CDR3 DNA reads as TGTGCCAGCAGCAGACAGTTGGTCGGGTATGGCTACACCTTC. Translation gives CASSRQLVGYGYTF.

This clone showed up just once. The rearrangement uses TRBV7-2 and TRBJ1-5; 9 positions match TRBD1. Losses at the gene ends were 6 bases for V and 1 base for J; bases not matched to a gene: 4. Germline lookup yields CDR1 SGHTA and CDR2 FQGNSA. The CDR3 has 15 amino acids. CDR3 residues: CASSTGTGSNQPQHF. The CDR3 DNA reads TGTGCCAGCAGTACCGGGACAGGGAGCAATCAGCCCCAGCATTTT.

The V call is TRBV6-5, the J call TRBJ2-6; maybe TRBD1 (6 bases). V lost 6 bases and J lost 2, with 8 bases in between. Germline CDR1 MNHEY, CDR2 SVGAGI. This CDR3 is built from 14 residues. CDR3 amino acids: CASRYRAGANVLTF. For the CDR3, the DNA is TGTGCCAGCAGATACAGGGCTGGGGCCAACGTCCTGACTTTC.

The chain recombines TRBV5-4 with TRBJ2-3; 15 nucleotides agree with TRBD2. Germline lookup yields CDR1 SGHNT and CDR2 YYREEE (reference sequence). This CDR3 has 20 amino acids. The V segment lost 1 base and the J segment 1 base; nucleotides outside the gene matches: 10. The CDR3 spells CASSLRGTSGRTLGTDTQYF. The CDR3 region has the DNA TGTGCCAGCAGCTTGCGGGGGACTAGCGGGAGGACCCTCGGCACAGATACGCAGTATTTT. Filled out from reference TRBV5-4 and TRBJ2-3, the complete variable domain reads ETGVTQSPTHLIKTRGQQVTLRCSSQSGHNTVSWYQQALGQGPQFIFQYYREEENGRGNFPPRFSGLQFPNYSSELNVNALELDDSALYLCASSLRGTSGRTLGTDTQYFGPGTRLTVL.

J is TRBJ1-5 and V is TRBV7-8; D remains ambiguous. CDR1 SGHVS and CDR2 FQNEAQ come from the germline V gene. Trimming left V 2 bases short and J 3 bases short, with 14 bases between. The CDR3 spans 16 residues. The chain's CDR3 is CASSLNPPGSNQPQHF. The DNA for the CDR3 is TGTGCCAGCAGCTTAAATCCCCCCGGATCCAATCAGCCCCAGCATTTT.

The chain uses TRBV19 and TRBJ1-5, with D hard to call. The CDR3 extends over 14 amino acids. Trimming pared 8 bases from V and 9 bases from J, leaving 20 bases between. In germline, CDR1 is LNHDA, CDR2 SQIVND (reference sequence). CDR3 loop: CASGSGRNGAPQHF. CDR3 bases: TGTGCCAGTGGGTCGGGTCGTAACGGTGCGCCCCAGCATTTT.

The rearrangement joins TRBV10-3 to TRBJ2-3; tentatively, D is TRBD2 (6 bases). Trimming stripped 7 bases from V and 2 bases from J, with 13 bases between. The CDR3 runs 14 residues. CDR1 is ENHRY and CDR2 is SYGVKD in the germline V gene. The CDR3 bases are TGTGCCATCACTGAAGCGGGCTTCACAGATACGCAGTATTTT. This codes for CAITEAGFTDTQYF.

The chain employs TRBV10-3 and TRBJ2-5; 8 bases line up with TRBD2. Germline loops: CDR1 ENHRY, CDR2 SYGVKD. Trimming removed 3 bases from V and 3 bases from J; junction bases left unmatched: 0. The CDR3 covers 13 residues. Here the CDR3 reads CAISEAGEETQYF. The CDR3 coding sequence is TGTGCCATCAGTGAAGCGGGAGAAGAGACCCAGTACTTC.

V gene TRBV21-1 combines with J gene TRBJ1-3. TRBV21-1 is listed as a pseudogene. This CDR3 has 19 amino acids. The CDR3 sequence is CASSKNSSERGVSGNTIYF. In DNA form, the CDR3 reads TGTGCCAGCAGCAAAAATTCGAGTGAGAGGGGAGTCTCTGGAAACACCATATATTTT.

This chain joins TRBV6-4 and TRBJ2-3, with TRBD2 matching over 12 bases. Germline V gene lookup returns CDR1 MRHNA and CDR2 SNTAGT. The trim removed 2 bases at V and 3 bases at J, leaving 0 bases unmatched. The CDR3 covers 15 residues. Here the CDR3 DNA reads TGTGCCAGCAGTGACGGGACTAGCGGGACAGATACGCAGTATTTT. Protein sequence: CASSDGTSGTDTQYF.

The chain recombines TRBV6-1 with TRBJ1-4; D is unresolved. V lost 1 base and J 7 bases, leaving 13 bases between the germline ends. The germline gives CDR1 MNHNS, CDR2 SASEGT. This CDR3 has 15 amino acids. The CDR3 here is CASSEVLAVGEKLFF. The DNA for the CDR3 is TGTGCCAGCAGTGAAGTATTGGCAGTTGGTGAAAAACTGTTTTTT.

V is TRBV29-1 and J is TRBJ2-7; D is ambiguous. The germline V gene has CDR1 SQVTM and CDR2 ANQGSEA. V was shortened by 4 bases and J by 0 bases, with 10 bases between the two germline ends. This CDR3 region has 13 residues. The CDR3 sequence: CSVGYSYSYEQYF. Written as DNA, the CDR3 is TGCAGCGTTGGATACAGCTACTCCTACGAGCAGTACTTC.

In nucleotides, the CDR3 is TGTGCCAGCAGCTTAAATTACAATGAGCAGTTCTTC. Protein sequence: CASSLNYNEQFF. The chain combines TRBV7-8 with TRBJ2-1, with unresolved D. The length of the CDR3 is 12 residues. The germline gives CDR1 SGHVS, CDR2 FQNEAQ. Trimming shortened V by 2 bases and J by 4 bases, and 3 bases separated the two germline ends.

This sequence joins TRBV27 and TRBJ1-2; D is unresolved. Trimming took off 6 bases at V and 5 bases at J, with 16 bases between the two ends. The CDR3 has 14 residues. Germline CDR1 MNHEY, CDR2 SMNVEV (reference sequence). The CDR3 loop is CASSPRTSGYGYTF. CDR3 in DNA: TGTGCCAGCAGCCCGCGGACGTCCGGATATGGCTACACCTTC.

CDR3 DNA: TGTGCCAGCTCACTCTCCGGGACTAACTATGGCTACACCTTC. It yields the protein CASSLSGTNYGYTF. The chain carries TRBV18 and TRBJ1-2, with D unclear. Germline-derived CDR1 and CDR2 are KGHSH and LQKENI. V was clipped by 4 bases and J by 0 bases, with 9 bases between them. CDR3 size: 14 residues. Variable domain in full (rest from reference TRBV18 and TRBJ1-2): NAGVMQNPRHLVRRRGQEARLRCSPMKGHSHVYWYRQLPEEGLKFMVYLQKENIIDESGMPKERFSAEFPKEGPSILRIQQVVRGDSAAYFCASSLSGTNYGYTFGSGTRLTVV.

This clone has only one observation. CDR3 in amino acids: CARTTSGSYEQYF. The DNA for the CDR3 is TGTGCCAGAACGACTAGCGGCTCCTACGAGCAGTACTTC. The gene calls are TRBV19 and TRBJ2-7, with 9 nucleotides matching TRBD2. The CDR3 extends over 13 amino acids. The J segment lost 0 bases and the V segment lost 9 bases, leaving 3 bases of the junction unmatched. CDR1 and CDR2 (germline): LNHDA, SQIVND (reference sequence).

The CDR3 coding sequence is TGTGCCTGGAGCTGGGGTATGAACACTGAAGCTTTCTTT. This encodes CAWSWGMNTEAFF. The chain uses TRBV30 and TRBJ1-1; no reliable D call. The CDR3 is made up of 13 amino acids. Trimming stripped 3 bases from V and 0 bases from J, with 8 bases between. The germline V gene has CDR1 GTSNPN and CDR2 SVGIG (reference sequence).

The rearrangement uses TRBV6-6 and TRBJ1-2; D may be TRBD1 (5 bases). The CDR3 sequence is 15 residues long. Trimming shortened V by 0 bases and J by 4 bases, and 12 bases separated the two germline ends. Per the germline V gene, CDR1 is MNHNY and CDR2 is SVGAGI (reference sequence). The CDR3 here is CASSYSAGGSYGYTF. The CDR3 bases are TGTGCCAGCAGTTACTCGGCGGGGGGGAGCTATGGCTACACCTTC.

The rearrangement uses TRBV7-4 and TRBJ2-2, with 11 nucleotides matching TRBD2. Germline CDR1 and CDR2: SGHVT and SQSDAQ. V shed 5 bases and J 2 bases; nucleotides not matched to a gene: 7. The CDR3 consists of 17 residues. The CDR3 here is CASSRLLAGENTGELFF. In DNA form, the CDR3 reads TGTGCCAGCAGCCGTTTACTAGCGGGAGAAAACACCGGGGAGCTGTTTTTT. The complete variable domain, with remaining parts taken from reference TRBV7-4 and TRBJ2-2, reads GAGVSQSPRYKVAKRGRDVALRCDSISGHVTLYWYRQTLGQGSEVLTYSQSDAQRDKSGRPSGRFSAERPERSVSTLKIQRTEQGDSAVYLCASSRLLAGENTGELFFGEGSRLTVL.

This rearrangement joins TRBV7-9 to TRBJ1-1; D is uncertain. The length of the CDR3 is 13 residues. The V gene's germline CDR1 is SEHNR and CDR2 FQNEAQ (reference sequence). V lost 3 bases and J lost 0, with 5 bases in between. The CDR3 DNA sequence: TGTGCCAGCAGCTTCTATGTGAACACTGAAGCTTTCTTT. As protein: CASSFYVNTEAFF.

This clone occurred once. The junction departs from the called germline gene at one end, perhaps through a read error. The chain recombines TRBV4-3 with TRBJ2-7, with D unclear. Germline CDR1 is LGHNA and CDR2 is YSLEER. The CDR3 is 11 amino acids. In nucleotides, the CDR3 is TGCGCCAGCAGCGTGCCCTACGAGCAGTGCTTC. It is translated as CASSVPYEQCF.